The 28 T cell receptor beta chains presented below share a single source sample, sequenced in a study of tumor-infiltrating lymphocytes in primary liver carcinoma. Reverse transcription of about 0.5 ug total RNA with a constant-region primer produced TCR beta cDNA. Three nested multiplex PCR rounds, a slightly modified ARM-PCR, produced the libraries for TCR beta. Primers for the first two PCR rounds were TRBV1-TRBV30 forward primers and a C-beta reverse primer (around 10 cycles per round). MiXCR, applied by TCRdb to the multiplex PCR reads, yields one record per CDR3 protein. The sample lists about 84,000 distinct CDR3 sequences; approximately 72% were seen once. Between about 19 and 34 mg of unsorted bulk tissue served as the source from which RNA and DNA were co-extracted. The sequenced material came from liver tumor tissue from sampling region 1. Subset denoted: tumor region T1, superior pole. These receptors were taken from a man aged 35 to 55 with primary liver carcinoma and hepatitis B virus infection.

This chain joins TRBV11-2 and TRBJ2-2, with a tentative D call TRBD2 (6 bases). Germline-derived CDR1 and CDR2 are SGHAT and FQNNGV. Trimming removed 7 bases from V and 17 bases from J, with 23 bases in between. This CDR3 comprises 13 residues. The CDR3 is CASNSRPTGDLFF. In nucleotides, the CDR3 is TGTGCCAGCAACTCCCGACCCACGGGGGACCTATTTTTT.

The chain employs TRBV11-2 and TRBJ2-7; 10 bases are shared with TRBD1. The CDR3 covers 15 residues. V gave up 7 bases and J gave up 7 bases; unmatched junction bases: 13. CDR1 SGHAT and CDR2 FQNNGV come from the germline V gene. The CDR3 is CASNTRDRGFYEQYF. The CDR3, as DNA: TGTGCCAGCAACACCCGGGACAGGGGTTTCTATGAGCAGTACTTC.

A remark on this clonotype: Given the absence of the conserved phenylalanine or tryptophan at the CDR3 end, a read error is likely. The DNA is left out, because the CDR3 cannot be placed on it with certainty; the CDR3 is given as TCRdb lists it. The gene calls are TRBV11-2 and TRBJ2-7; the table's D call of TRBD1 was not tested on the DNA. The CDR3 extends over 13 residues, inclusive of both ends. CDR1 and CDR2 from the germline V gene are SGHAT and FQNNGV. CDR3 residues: CGSGLERRAEQYS.

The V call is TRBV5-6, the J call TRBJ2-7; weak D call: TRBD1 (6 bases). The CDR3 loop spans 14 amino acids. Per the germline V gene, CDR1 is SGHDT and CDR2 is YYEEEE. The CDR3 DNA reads TGTGCCAGTAGCTTGGGACACATAAGGAACGAGCAGTACGTC. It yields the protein CASSLGHIRNEQYV.

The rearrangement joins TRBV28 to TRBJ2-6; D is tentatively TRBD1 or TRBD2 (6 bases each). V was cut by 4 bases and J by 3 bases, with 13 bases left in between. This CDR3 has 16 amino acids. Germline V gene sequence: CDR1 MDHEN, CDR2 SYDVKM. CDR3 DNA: TGTGCCAGCAGTTGGGGACGGGGGCTTGGGGCCAACGTCCTGACTTTC. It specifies CASSWGRGLGANVLTF.

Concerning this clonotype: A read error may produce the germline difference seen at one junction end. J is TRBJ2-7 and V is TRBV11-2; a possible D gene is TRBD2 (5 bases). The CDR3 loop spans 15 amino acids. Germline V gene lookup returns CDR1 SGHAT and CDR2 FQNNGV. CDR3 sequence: CASSLVARVSLEQHF. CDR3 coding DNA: TGTGCCAGCAGCTTAGTAGCGCGAGTCAGTCTCGAGCAGCACTTC.

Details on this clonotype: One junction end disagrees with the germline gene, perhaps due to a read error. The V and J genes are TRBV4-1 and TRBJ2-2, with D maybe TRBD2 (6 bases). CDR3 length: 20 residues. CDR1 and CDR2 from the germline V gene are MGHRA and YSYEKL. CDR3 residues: CASSQELAAGCYPNSGELFF. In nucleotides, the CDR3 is TGCGCCAGCAGCCAAGAATTGGCGGCGGGATGTTATCCGAACTCCGGGGAGCTGTTTTTT.

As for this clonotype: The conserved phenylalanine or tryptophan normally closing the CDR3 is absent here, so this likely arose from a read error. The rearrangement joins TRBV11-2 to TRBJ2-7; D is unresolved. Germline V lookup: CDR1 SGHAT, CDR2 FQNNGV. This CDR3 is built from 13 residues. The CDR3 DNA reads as TGTGCTAGCAGCTTAGAAAGGTGCGCCGAGCAGTACTTA. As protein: CASSLERCAEQYL.

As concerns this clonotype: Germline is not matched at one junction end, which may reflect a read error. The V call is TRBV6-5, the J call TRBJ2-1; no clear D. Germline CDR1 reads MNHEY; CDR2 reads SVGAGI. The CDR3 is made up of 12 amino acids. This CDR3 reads CANSYSNKEQFF. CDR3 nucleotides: TGTGCCAACAGTTACTCGAACAAGGAACAATTCTTC.

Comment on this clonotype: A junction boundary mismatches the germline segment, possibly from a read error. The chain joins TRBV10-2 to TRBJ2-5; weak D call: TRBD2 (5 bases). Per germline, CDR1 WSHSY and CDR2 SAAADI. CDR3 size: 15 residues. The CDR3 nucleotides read TGCGCCAGCACTGAAGGACTGCCCATCCAAGAGCCCCAGTACTTC. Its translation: CASTEGLPIQEPQYF.

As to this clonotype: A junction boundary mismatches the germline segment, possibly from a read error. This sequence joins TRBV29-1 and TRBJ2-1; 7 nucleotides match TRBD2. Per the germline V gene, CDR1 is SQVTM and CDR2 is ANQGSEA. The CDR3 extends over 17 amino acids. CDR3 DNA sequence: TGCTGCGTGGAAGACAGACTAGCAGTATGGGGTAACAATGAGCGGTTCTTC. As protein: CCVEDRLAVWGNNERFF.

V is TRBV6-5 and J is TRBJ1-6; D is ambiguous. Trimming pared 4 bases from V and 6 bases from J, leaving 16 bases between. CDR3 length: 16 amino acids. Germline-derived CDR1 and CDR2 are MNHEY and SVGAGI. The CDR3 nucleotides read TGTGCCAGCAGTTGGGGTAGGAAGGCCACTAATTCACCCCTCCACTTT. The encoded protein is CASSWGRKATNSPLHF.

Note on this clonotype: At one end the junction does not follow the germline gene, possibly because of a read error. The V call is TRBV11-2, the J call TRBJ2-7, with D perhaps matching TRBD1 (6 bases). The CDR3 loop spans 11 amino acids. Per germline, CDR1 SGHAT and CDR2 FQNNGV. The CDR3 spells CTSNLTGEQYF. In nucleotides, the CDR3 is TGTACCAGCAACTTGACAGGCGAGCAGTACTTC.

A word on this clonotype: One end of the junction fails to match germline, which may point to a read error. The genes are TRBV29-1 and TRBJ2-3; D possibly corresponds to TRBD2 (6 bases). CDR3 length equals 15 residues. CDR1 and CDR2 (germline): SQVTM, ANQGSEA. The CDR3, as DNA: TGCAACGTTGTACTGGCTAGCGTGAGCACAGATACGCAGTATTTT. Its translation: CNVVLASVSTDTQYF.

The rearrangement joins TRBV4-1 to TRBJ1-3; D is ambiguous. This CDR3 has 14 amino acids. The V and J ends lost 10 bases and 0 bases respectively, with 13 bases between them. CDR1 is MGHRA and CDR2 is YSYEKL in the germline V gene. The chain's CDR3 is CAKSRGNSGNTIYF. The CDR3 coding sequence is TGCGCCAAGAGCCGTGGTAACTCTGGAAACACCATATATTTT.

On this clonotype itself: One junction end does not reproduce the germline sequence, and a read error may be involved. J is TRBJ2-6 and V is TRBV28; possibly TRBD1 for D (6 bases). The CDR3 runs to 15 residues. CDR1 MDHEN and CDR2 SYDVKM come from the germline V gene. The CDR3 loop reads CAISSHRDGANVPTF. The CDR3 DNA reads TGTGCCATCAGTTCGCACAGGGATGGGGCCAACGTCCCGACTTTC.

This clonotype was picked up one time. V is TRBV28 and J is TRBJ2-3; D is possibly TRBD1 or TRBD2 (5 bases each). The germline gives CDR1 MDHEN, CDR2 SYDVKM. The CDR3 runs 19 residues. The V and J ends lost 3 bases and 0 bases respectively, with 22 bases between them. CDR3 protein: CASSFRRDHIASSTDTQYF. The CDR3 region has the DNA TGTGCCAGCAGTTTTCGCCGGGACCACATAGCTTCTAGCACAGATACGCAGTATTTT.

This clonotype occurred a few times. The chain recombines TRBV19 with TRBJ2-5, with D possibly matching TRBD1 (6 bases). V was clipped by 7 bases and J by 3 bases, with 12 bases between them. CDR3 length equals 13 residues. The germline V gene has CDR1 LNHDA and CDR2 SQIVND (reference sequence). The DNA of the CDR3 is TGTGCCAGTAAATCGGACAGAAAAGAGACCCAGTACTTC. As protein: CASKSDRKETQYF.

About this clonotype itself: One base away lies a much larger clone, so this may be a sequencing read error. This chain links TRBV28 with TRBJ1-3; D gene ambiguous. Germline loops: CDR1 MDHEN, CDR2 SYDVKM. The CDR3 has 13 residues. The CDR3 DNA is TGTGCCATCAGTTCCGACCGGGGAAACACCATATATTTT. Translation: CAISSDRGNTIYF.

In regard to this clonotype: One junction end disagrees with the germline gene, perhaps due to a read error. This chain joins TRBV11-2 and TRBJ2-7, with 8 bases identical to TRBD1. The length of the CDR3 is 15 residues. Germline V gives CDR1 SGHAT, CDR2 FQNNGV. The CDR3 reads CVSSSTGGRRYEQCF. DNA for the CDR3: TGTGTCAGCAGCTCTACAGGGGGTCGGAGGTACGAGCAGTGCTTC. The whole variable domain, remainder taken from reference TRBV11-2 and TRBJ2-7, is EAGVAQSPRYKIIEKRQSVAFWCNPISGHATLYWYQQILGQGPKLLIQFQNNGVVDDSQLPKDRFSAERLKGVDSTLKIQPAKLEDSAVYLCVSSSTGGRRYEQCFGPGTRLTVT.

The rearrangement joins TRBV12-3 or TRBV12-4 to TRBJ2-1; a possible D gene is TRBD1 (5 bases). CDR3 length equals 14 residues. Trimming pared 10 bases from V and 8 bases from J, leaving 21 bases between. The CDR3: CANTTGQRSYEQFF. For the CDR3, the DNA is TGTGCCAATACTACAGGTCAGAGGAGCTATGAGCAGTTCTTC.

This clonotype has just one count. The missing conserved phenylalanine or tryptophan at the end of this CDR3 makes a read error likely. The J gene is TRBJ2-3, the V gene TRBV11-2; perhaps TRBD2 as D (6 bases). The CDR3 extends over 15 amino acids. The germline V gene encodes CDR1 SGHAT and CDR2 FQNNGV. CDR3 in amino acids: CASSDGGNGRRTQYL. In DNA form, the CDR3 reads TGCGCCAGCAGCGACGGAGGTAACGGGAGACGGACGCAGTATCTT.

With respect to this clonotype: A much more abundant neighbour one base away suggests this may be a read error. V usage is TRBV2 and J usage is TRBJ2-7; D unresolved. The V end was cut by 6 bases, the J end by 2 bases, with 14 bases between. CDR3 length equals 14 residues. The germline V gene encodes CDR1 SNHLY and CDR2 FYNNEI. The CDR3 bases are TGTGCCAGCAGGACTGGTATCAACGCCTACGAGCAGTACTTC. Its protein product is CASRTGINAYEQYF. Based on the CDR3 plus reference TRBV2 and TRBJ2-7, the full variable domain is EPEVTQTPSHQVTQMGQEVILRCVPISNHLYFYWYRQILGQKVEFLVSFYNNEISEKSEIFDDQFSVERPDGSNFTLKIRSTKLEDSAMYFCASRTGINAYEQYFGPGTRLTVT.

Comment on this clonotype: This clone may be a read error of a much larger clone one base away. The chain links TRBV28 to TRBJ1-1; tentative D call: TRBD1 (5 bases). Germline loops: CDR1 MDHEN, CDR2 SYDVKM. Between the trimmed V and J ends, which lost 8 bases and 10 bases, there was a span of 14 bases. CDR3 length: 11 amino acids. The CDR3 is CASVGGLIAFF. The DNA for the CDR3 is TGTGCCAGCGTGGGGGGATTAATAGCTTTCTTT.

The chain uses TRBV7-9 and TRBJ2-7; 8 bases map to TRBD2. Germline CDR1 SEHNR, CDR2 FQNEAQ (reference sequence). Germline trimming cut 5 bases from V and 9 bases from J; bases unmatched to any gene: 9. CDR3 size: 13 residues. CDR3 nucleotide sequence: TGTGCCAGCAGCGTGGGGACTAGTTCAGGGCAGTACTTC. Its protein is CASSVGTSSGQYF.

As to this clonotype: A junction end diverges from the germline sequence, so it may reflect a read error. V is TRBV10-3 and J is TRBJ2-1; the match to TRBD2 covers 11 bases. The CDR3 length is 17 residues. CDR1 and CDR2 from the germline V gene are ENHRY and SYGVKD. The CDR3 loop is CAISDVLAGGCMNERFF. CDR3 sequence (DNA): TGTGCCATCAGTGATGTTCTAGCGGGAGGATGCATGAATGAGCGGTTCTTC.

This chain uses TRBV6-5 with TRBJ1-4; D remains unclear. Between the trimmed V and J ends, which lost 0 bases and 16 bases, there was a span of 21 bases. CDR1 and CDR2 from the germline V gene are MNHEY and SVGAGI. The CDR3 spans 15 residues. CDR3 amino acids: CASSYSKRSNEKPFF. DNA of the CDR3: TGTGCCAGCAGTTACTCGAAACGGAGTAATGAAAAGCCGTTTTTT.

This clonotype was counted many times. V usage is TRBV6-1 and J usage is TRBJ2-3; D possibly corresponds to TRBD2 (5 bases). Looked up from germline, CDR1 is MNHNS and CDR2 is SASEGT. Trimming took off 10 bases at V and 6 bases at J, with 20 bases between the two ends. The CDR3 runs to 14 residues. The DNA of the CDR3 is TGTGCCATCCTTCCCGAGCCGGGGTGGGATACGCAGTATTTT. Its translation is CAILPEPGWDTQYF.